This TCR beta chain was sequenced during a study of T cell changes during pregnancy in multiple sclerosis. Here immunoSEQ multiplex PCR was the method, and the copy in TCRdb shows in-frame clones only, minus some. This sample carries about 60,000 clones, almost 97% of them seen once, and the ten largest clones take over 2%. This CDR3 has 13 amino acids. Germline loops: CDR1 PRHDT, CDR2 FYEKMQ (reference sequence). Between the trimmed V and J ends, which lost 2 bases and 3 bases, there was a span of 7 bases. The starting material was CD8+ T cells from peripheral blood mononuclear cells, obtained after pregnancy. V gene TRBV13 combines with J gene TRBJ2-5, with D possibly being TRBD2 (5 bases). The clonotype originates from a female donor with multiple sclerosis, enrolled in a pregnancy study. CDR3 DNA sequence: TGTGCCAGCAGCTTATCCGGGAAAGAGACCCAGTACTTC. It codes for CASSLSGKETQYF. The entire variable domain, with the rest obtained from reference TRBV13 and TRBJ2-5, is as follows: AAGVIQSPRHLIKEKRETATLKCYPIPRHDTVYWYQQGPGQDPQFLISFYEKMQSDKGSIPDRFSAQQFSDYHSELNMSSLELGDSALYFCASSLSGKETQYFGPGTRLLVL.